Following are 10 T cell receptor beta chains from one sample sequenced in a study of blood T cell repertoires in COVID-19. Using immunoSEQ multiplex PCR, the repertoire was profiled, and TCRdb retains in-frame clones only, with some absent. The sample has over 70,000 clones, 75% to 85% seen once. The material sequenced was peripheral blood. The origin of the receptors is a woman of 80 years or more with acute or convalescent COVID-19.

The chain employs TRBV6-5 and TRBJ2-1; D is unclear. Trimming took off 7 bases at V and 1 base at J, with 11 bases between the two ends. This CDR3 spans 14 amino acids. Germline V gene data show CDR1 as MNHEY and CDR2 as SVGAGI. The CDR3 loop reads CASTRRPSYNEQFF. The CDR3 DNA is TGTGCCAGCACGAGGCGGCCTTCCTACAATGAGCAGTTCTTC.

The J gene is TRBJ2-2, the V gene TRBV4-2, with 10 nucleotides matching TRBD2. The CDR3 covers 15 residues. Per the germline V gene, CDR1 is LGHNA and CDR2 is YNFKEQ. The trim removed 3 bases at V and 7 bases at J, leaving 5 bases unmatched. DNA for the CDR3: TGTGCCAGCAGCCAGCTAGCGGGAGAGGGCGGGGAGCTGTTTTTT. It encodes CASSQLAGEGGELFF.

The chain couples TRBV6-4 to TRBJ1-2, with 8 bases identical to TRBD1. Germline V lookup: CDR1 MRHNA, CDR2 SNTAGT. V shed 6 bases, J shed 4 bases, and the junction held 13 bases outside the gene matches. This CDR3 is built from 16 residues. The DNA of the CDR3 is TGTGCCAGCAGCAGAGGGGGCGGACAGGGCGGCTATGGCTACACCTTC. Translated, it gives CASSRGGGQGGYGYTF.

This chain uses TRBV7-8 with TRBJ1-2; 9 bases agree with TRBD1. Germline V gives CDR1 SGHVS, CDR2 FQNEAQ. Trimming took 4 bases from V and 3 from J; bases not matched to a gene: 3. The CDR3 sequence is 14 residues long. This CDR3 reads CASSSGQGHYGYTF. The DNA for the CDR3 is TGTGCCAGCAGCTCGGGACAGGGCCACTATGGCTACACCTTC.

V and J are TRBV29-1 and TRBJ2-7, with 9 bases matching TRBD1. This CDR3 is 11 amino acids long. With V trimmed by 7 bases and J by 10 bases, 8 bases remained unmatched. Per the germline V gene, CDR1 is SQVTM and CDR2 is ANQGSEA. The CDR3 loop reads CSAQGQGPQYF. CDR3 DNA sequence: TGCAGCGCCCAAGGACAGGGGCCTCAGTACTTC.

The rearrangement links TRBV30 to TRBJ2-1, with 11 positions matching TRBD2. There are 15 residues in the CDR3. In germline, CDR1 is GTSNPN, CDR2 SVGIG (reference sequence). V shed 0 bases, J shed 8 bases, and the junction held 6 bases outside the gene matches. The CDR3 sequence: CAWSVPTSGSDEQFF. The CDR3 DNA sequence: TGTGCCTGGAGTGTACCCACTAGCGGGAGTGATGAGCAGTTCTTC.

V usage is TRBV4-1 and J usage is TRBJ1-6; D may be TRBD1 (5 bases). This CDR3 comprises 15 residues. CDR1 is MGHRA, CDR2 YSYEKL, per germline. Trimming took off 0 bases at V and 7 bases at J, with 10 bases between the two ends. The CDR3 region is CASSQDGAGNSPLHF. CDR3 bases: TGCGCCAGCAGCCAAGATGGGGCAGGGAATTCACCCCTCCACTTT.

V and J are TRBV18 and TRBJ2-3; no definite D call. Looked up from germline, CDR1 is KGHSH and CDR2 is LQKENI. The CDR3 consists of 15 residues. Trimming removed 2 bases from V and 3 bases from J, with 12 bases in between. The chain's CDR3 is CASSPDLTPTDTQYF. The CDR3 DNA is TGTGCCAGCTCACCAGATCTAACCCCGACAGATACGCAGTATTTT.

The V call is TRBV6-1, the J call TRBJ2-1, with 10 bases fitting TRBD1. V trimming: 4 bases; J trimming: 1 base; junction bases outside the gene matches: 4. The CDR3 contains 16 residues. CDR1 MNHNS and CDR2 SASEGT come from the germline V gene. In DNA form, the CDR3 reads TGTGCCAGCAGTGGGAGACAGGGGGCGTCCTACAATGAGCAGTTCTTC. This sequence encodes CASSGRQGASYNEQFF.

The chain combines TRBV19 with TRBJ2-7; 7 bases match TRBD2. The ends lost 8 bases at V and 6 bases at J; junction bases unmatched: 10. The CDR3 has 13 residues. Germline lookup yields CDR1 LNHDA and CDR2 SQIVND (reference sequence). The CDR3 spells CASATWEGGEQYF. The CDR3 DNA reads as TGTGCCAGTGCCACCTGGGAGGGCGGCGAGCAGTACTTC.